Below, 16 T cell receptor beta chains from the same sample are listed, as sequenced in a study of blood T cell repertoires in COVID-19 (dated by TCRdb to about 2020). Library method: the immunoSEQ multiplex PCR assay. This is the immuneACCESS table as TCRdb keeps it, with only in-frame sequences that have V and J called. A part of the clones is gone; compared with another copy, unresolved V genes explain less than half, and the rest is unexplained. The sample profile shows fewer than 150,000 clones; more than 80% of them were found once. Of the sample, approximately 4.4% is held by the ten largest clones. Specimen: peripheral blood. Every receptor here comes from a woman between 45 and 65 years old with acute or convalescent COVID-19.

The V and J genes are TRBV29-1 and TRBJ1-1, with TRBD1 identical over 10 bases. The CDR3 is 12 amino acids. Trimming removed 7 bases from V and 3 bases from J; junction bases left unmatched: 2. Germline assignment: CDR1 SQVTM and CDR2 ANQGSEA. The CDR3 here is CSGGQGDTEAFF. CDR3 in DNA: TGCAGCGGAGGACAGGGGGACACTGAAGCTTTCTTT.

The CDR3 DNA reads as TGCGCCAGCAGCAACCGACAGAAGGGTGACTATGGCTACACCTTC. Translated: CASSNRQKGDYGYTF. The rearrangement uses TRBV4-1 and TRBJ1-2; TRBD1 is a possible D gene (5 bases). The V gene lost 5 bases and the J gene lost 3 bases, with 16 bases spanning the gap. This CDR3 contains 15 residues. CDR1 MGHRA and CDR2 YSYEKL come from the germline V gene.

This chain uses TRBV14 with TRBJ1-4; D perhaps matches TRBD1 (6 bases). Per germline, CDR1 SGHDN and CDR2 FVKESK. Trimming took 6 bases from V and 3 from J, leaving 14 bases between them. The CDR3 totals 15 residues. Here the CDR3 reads CASSLGQLSNEKLFF. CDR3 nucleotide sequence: TGTGCCAGCAGTCTCGGACAGCTCTCTAATGAAAAACTGTTTTTT.

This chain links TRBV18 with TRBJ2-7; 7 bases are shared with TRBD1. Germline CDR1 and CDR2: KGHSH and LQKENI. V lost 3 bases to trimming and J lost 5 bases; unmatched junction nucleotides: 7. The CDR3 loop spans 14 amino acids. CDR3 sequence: CASSPTGLIDEQYF. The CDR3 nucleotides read TGTGCCAGCTCACCGACAGGGTTGATCGACGAGCAGTACTTC.

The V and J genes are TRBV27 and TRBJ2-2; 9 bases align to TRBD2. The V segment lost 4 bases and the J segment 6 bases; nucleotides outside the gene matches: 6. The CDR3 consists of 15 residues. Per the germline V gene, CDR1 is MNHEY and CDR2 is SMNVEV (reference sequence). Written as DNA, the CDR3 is TGTGCCAGCAGTTACCAGCGGGAGGAGTCCGGGGAGCTGTTTTTT. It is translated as CASSYQREESGELFF.

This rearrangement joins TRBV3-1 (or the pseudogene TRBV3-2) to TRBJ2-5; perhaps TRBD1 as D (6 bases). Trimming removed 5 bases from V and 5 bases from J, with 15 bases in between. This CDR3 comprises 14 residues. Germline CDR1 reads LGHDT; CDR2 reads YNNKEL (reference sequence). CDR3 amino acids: CASSYRQEVETQYF. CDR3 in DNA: TGTGCCAGCAGCTACAGACAGGAAGTGGAGACCCAGTACTTC.

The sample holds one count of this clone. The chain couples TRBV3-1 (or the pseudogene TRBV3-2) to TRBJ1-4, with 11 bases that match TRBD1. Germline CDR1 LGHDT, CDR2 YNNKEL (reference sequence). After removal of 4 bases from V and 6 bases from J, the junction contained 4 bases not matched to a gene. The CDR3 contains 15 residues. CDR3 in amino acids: CASSPGTGGYEKLFF. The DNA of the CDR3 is TGTGCCAGCAGCCCTGGGACAGGGGGATATGAAAAACTGTTTTTT.

CDR3 nucleotides: TGCGCCAGCCCTAAGGGGGCTCGGGGCAATCAGCCCCAGCATTTT. Translation gives CASPKGARGNQPQHF. V usage is TRBV10-1 and J usage is TRBJ1-5; 7 bases match TRBD1. CDR1 and CDR2 (germline): WNHNN, SYGVQD (reference sequence). This CDR3 comprises 15 residues. V trimming: 8 bases; J trimming: 2 bases; junction bases outside the gene matches: 9.

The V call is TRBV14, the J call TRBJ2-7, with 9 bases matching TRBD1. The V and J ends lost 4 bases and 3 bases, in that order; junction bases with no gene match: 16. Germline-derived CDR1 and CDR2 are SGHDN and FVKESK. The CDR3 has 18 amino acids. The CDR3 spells CASSLAQSRDRVVYEQYF. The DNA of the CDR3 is TGTGCCAGCAGCCTCGCCCAATCCCGGGACAGGGTTGTCTACGAGCAGTACTTC.

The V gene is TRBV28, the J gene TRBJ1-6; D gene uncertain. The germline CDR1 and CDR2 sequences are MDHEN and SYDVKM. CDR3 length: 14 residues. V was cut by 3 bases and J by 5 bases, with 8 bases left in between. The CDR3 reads CASSFPRNNSPLHF. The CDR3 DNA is TGTGCCAGCAGTTTCCCCAGAAATAATTCACCCCTCCACTTT.

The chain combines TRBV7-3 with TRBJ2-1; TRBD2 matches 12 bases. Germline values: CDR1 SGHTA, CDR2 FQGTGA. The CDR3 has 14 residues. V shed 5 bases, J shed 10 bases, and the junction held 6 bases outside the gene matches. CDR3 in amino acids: CASSLTSGSGEQFF. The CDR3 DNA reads TGTGCCAGCAGCCTGACTAGCGGGAGTGGGGAGCAGTTCTTC.

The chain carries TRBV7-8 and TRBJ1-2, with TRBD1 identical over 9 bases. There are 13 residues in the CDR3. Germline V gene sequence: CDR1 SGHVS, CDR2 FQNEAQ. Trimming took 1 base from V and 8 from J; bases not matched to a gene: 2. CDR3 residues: CASSLGDREGYTF. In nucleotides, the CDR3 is TGTGCCAGCAGCTTAGGGGACAGGGAAGGCTACACCTTC.

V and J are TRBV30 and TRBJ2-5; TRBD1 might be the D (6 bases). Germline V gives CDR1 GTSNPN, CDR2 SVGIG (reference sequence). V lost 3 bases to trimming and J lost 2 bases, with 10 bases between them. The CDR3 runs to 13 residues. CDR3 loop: CAWSRQDQETQYF. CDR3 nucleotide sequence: TGTGCCTGGAGCCGACAGGATCAAGAGACCCAGTACTTC.

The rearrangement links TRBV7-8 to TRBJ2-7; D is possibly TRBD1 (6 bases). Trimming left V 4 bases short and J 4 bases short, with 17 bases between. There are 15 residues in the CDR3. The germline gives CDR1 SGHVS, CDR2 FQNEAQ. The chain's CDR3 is CASSSYRQVRYEQYF. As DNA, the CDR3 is TGTGCCAGCAGCTCTTACCGACAGGTACGGTACGAGCAGTACTTC.

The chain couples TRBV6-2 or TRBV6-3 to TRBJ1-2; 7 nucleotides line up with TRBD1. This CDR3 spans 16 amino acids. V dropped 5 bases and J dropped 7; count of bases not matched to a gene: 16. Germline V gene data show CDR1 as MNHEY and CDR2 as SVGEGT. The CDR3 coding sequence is TGTGCCAGCAGTCGGTCGACAGGACAGGCTTTAGGTGGCTACACCTTC. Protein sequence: CASSRSTGQALGGYTF.

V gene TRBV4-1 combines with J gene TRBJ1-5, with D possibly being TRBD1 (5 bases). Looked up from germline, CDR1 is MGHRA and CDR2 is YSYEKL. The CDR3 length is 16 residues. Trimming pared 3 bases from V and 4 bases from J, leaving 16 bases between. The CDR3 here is CASSHPSTDINQPQHF. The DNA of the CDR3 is TGCGCCAGCAGCCACCCCTCCACGGACATAAATCAGCCCCAGCATTTT.